This T cell receptor (beta chain) was recovered during a study of regulatory dendritic cells for organ transplantation. The V end lost 7 bases, the J end lost 3 bases, and 16 bases lay between the germline ends. Germline CDR1 MRHNA, CDR2 SNTAGT. This CDR3 is built from 15 residues. Study findings and constraints: Mature dendritic cells appeared to drive more memory CD8+ clonal expansion than regulatory ones. Naive T cells showed high diversity, memory cells less, memory CD8+ least.

With regard to this clone: Its antigen is not identified.

CD4+ or CD8+ T cells were sorted as naive CD45RA+ or memory CD45RO+. Clones were read by immunoSEQ multiplex PCR, and TCRdb kept only the in-frame ones, dropping some. The repertoire holds 11,000 or so clones, with under 80% as singletons. The V and J genes are TRBV6-4 and TRBJ2-4; D ambiguous. The TCR sequence derives from a human donor in good health. Sequencing input: memory CD8+ T cells from blood. Regarding subset: CD45RO+ memory T cells. CDR3 sequence reads: CASTPCGFVKNIQYF. CDR3 nucleotide sequence: TGTGCCAGCACCCCCTGCGGTTTCGTCAAAAACATTCAGTACTTC.